The present T cell receptor (beta chain) was sequenced within a study of blood T cell repertoires in COVID-19. Study-level background: Donors in the United States, Italy and Spain gave samples during acute or convalescent COVID-19. T cells, B-cell-depleted T cells, or PBMCs provided the cDNA or gDNA that served as material.

Per the study methods: Reference gene primers were amplified, and this amplification served to estimate nucleated cell counts. Libraries were prepared by immunoSEQ multiplex PCR; TCRdb keeps only in-frame clonotypes and omits some of them. That table supplies the V and J calls and clone size; D and trimming were determined from the DNA. This table has fewer than 250,000 clones, around four fifths appearing once. Germline loops: CDR1 MRHNA, CDR2 SNTAGT. Trimming stripped 6 bases from V and 1 base from J, with 9 bases between. The CDR3 runs 13 residues. Sequenced input: peripheral blood. This chain connects TRBV6-4 to TRBJ1-1, with D possibly matching TRBD1 (6 bases). The sequence was obtained from a woman in her seventies with acute or convalescent COVID-19. This chain's CDR3 is CASSEQGNTEAFF. The CDR3 coding sequence is TGTGCCAGCAGCGAACAGGGGAACACTGAAGCTTTCTTT.